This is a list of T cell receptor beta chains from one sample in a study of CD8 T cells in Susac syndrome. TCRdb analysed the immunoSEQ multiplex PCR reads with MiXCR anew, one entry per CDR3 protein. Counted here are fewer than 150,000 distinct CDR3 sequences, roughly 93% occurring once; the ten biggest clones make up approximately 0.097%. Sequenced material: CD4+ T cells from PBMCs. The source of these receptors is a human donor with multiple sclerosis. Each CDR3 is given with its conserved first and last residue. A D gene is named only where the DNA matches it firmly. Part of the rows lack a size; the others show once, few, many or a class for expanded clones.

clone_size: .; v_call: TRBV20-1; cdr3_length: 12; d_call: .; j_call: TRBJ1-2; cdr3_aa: CSAGEVTYGYTF; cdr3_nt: TGCAGTGCCGGGGAAGTAACCTATGGCTACACCTTC
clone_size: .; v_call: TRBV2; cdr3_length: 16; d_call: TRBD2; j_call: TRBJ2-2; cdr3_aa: CASTPGLANNTGELFF; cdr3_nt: TGTGCCAGCACCCCGGGACTAGCGAACAACACCGGGGAGCTGTTTTTT
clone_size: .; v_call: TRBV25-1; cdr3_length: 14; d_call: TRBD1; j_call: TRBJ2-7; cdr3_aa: CASSEGQDSYEQYF; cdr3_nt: TGTGCCAGCAGTGAGGGACAGGATTCCTACGAGCAGTACTTC
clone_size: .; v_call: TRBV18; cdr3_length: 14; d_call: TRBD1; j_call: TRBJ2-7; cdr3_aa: CASSPGQVTYEQYF; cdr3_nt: TGTGCCAGCTCGCCTGGACAGGTGACCTACGAGCAGTACTTC
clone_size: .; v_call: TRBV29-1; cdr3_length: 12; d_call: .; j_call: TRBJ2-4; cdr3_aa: CSVGWDKNIQYF; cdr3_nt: TGCAGCGTTGGCTGGGACAAAAACATTCAGTACTTC
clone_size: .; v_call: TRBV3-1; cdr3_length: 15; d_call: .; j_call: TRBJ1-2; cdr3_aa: CASSLRARGSGGYTF; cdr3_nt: TGTGCCAGCAGCCTCAGGGCTCGGGGCTCGGGTGGCTACACCTTC
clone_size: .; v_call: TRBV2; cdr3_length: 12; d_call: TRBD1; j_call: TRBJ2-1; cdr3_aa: CASSPLVGQGLF; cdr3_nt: TGTGCCAGCAGCCCACTCGTGGGACAGGGCCTCTTC
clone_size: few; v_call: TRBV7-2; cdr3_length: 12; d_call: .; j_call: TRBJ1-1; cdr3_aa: CASSLEVQYAFF; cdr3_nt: TGTGCCAGCAGCTTAGAGGTCCAATATGCTTTCTTT
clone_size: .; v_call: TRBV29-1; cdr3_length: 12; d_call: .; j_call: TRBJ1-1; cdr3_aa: CRTVRGCAEAFF; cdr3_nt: TGCAGGACGGTTAGGGGGTGCGCTGAAGCTTTCTTT
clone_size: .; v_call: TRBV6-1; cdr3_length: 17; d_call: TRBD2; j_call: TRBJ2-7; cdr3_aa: CASNTLRAGGRSYEQYF; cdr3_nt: TGTGCCAGCAATACTTTACGGGCGGGGGGCCGCTCCTACGAGCAGTACTTC
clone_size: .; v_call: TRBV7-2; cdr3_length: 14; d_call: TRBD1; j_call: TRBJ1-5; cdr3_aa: CASNNDRANQPQHF; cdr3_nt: TGTGCCAGCAACAACGACAGGGCCAATCAGCCCCAGCATTTT
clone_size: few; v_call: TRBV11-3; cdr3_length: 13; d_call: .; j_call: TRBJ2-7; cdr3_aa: CASGTPSSYEQYF; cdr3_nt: TGTGCCAGCGGGACTCCAAGCTCCTACGAGCAGTACTTC
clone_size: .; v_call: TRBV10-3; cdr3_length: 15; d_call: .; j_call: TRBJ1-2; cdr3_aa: CAISEGTQFNYGYTF; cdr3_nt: TGTGCCATCAGTGAGGGGACACAATTTAACTATGGCTACACCTTC
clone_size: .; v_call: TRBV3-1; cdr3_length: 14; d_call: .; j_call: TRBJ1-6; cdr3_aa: CASSPRDTGSPLHF; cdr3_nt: TGTGCCAGCAGCCCCCGGGACACTGGTTCACCCCTCCACTTT
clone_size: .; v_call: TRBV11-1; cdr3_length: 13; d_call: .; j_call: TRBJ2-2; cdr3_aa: CASSLRNTGELFF; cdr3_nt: TGTGCCAGCAGCTTACGCAACACCGGGGAGCTGTTTTTT
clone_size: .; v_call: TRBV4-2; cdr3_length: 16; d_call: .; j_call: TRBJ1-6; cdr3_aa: CASSQEWAGDNSPLHF; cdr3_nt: TGTGCCAGCAGCCAAGAGTGGGCGGGGGACAATTCACCCCTCCACTTT
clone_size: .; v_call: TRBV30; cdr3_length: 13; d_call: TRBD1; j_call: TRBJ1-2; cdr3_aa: CAWGDRVNYGYTF; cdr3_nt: TGTGCCTGGGGGGACAGGGTGAATTATGGCTACACCTTC
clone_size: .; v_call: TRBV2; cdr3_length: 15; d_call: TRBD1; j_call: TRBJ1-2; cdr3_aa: CASKPTGGPSYGYTF; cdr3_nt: TGTGCCAGCAAGCCAACAGGGGGCCCCAGCTATGGCTACACCTTC
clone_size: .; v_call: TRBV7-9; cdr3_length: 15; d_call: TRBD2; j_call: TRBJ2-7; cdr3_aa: CASSRPRVAGYEQYF; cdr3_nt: TGTGCCAGCAGCCGTCCTCGGGTAGCGGGCTACGAGCAGTACTTC
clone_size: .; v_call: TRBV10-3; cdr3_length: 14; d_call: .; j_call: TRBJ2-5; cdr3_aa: CAIRGNGPQETQYF; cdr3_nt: TGTGCCATCAGAGGAAACGGCCCTCAAGAGACCCAGTACTTC
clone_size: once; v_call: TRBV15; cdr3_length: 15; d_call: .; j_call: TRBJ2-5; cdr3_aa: CATSRDGRGIFTQYF; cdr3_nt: TGTGCCACCAGCAGAGATGGACGGGGAATCTTTACCCAGTACTTC
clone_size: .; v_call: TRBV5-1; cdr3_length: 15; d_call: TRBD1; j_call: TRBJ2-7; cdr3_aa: CASSLAVRQGAKQYF; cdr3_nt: TGCGCCAGCAGCTTGGCCGTGAGACAGGGAGCGAAGCAGTACTTC
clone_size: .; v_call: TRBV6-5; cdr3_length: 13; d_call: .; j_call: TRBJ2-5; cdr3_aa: CASFQTGTETQYF; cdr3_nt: TGTGCCAGCTTTCAAACAGGGACGGAGACCCAGTACTTC
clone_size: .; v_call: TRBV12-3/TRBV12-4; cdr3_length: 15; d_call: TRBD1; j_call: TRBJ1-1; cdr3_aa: CASSLQLTGGTEAFF; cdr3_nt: TGTGCCAGCAGCTTACAACTGACAGGGGGGACTGAAGCTTTCTTT
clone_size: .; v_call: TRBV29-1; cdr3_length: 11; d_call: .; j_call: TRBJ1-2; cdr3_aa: CSVEGPDGYTF; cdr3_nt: TGCAGCGTTGAAGGTCCTGATGGCTACACCTTC
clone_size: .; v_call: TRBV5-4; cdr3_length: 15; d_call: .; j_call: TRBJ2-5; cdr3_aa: CASSLGAGAAETQYF; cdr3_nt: TGTGCCAGCAGCTTGGGGGCGGGGGCTGCGGAGACCCAGTACTTC
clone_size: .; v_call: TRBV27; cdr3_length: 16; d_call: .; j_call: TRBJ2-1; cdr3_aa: CASSAQGRGSYNEQFF; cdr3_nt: TGTGCCAGCAGTGCACAGGGCCGGGGGTCCTACAATGAGCAGTTCTTC
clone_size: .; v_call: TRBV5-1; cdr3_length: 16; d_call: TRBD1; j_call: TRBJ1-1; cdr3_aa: CASSLVLTGMNTEAFF; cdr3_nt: TGCGCCAGCAGCTTGGTATTGACAGGGATGAACACTGAAGCTTTCTTT
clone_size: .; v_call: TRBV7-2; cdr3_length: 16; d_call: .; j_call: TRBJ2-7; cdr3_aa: CASSHSQGSLSYEQYF; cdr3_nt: TGTGCCAGCAGTCACTCACAGGGTTCCCTATCCTACGAGCAGTACTTC
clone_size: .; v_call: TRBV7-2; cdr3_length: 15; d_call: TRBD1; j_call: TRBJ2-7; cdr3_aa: CASSPGGLISYEQYF; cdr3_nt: TGTGCCAGCAGCCCAGGGGGTCTAATCTCCTACGAGCAGTACTTC
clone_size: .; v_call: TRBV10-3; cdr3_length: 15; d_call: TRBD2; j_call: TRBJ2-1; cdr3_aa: CAISAASGGYNEQFF; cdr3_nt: TGTGCCATCAGTGCGGCTAGCGGGGGGTACAATGAGCAGTTCTTC
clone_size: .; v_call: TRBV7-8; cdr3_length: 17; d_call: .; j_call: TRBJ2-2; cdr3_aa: CASSLDPGSINTGELFF; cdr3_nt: TGTGCCAGCAGCTTAGATCCAGGGTCGATAAACACCGGGGAGCTGTTTTTT
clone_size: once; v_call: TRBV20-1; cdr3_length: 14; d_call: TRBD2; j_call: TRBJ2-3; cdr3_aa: CSASRGGAGDTQYF; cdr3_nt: TGCAGTGCTAGCCGCGGGGGGGCCGGAGATACGCAGTATTTT
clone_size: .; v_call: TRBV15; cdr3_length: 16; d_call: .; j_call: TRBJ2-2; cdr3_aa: CATSRGGAANTGELFF; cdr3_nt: TGTGCCACCAGCAGAGGGGGAGCGGCGAACACCGGGGAGCTGTTTTTT
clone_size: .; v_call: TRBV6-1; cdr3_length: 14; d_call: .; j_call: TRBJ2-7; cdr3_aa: CASSELHASGEQYF; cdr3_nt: TGTGCCAGCAGTGAACTCCACGCTTCTGGGGAGCAGTACTTC
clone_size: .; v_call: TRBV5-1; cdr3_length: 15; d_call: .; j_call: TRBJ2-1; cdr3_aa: CASSSDSPTYNEQFF; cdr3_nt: TGCGCCAGCAGCTCGGACAGCCCGACTTACAATGAGCAGTTCTTC
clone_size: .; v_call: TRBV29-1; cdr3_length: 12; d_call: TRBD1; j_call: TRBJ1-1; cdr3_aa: CSVYKTGGIAFF; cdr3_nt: TGCAGCGTCTACAAGACAGGGGGAATAGCTTTCTTT